The present entry profiles one TCR beta chain with its context. Germline V lookup: CDR1 SEHNR, CDR2 FQNEAQ (reference sequence). V shed 4 bases and J shed 4 bases, with 12 bases lying between them. The CDR3 spans 14 residues. This record belongs to a study of T cell responses to AZD1222 COVID-19 vaccine. Data came from immunoSEQ multiplex PCR; TCRdb stores just in-frame clones and leaves some out. Here the sample spans some 120,000 clones, nearly 90% being singletons. This sequence originates from an adult in good health. Sequenced material: peripheral blood, taken on day 0 of AZD1222 vaccination. This chain links TRBV7-9 with TRBJ2-3; D may be TRBD1 (6 bases). Written as DNA, the CDR3 is TGTGCCAGCAGCTCCTCAGGGGAGCCAGATACGCAGTATTTT. Translation: CASSSSGEPDTQYF.